This T cell receptor (beta chain) was identified in a study of shared clonotypes between healthy human individuals. This clone occurred a few times. The method was immunoSEQ multiplex PCR; TCRdb's version includes in-frame clones alone and lacks a portion of them. This sample has hundreds of thousands of clones, with around 78% found just once. This TCR derives from a woman in her forties in good health. Some clones in this sample may be carry-over from other donors' samples. Sample: PBMCs.

CDR3 DNA: TGTGCCAGCAGCTTATTTGCTAGCGGTGAGACCCAGTACTTC. It codes for CASSLFASGETQYF. The chain recombines TRBV7-2 with TRBJ2-5; 7 bases fit TRBD2. The germline V gene has CDR1 SGHTA and CDR2 FQGNSA. The CDR3 covers 14 residues. With V trimmed by 2 bases and J by 5 bases, 5 bases remained unmatched.